The source of this T cell receptor beta chain is a study of blood T cell repertoires in COVID-19. In the study overall: PBMCs, B-cell-depleted T cells, or T cells provided the cDNA or gDNA that made up the material.

The method was immunoSEQ multiplex PCR; TCRdb's version includes in-frame clones alone and lacks a portion of them. The sample has approximately 240,000 clones, about 86% seen once. Material for sequencing was peripheral blood. The origin of this receptor is a woman between 25 and 40 years old who had recovered from COVID-19.

CDR3 nucleotides: TGTGCCAGCAGTCCAGGGTGGCACGAGCAGTACTTC. It specifies CASSPGWHEQYF. The chain joins TRBV12-3 or TRBV12-4 to TRBJ2-7; D is possibly TRBD1 (5 bases). The CDR3 sequence is 12 residues long. Trimming took off 5 bases at V and 5 bases at J, with 10 bases between the two ends.